This T cell receptor beta chain was identified during a study of T-cell reconstitution after alpha-beta-depleted transplantation in children. Study-level points and caveats: Several hundred expanded graft clones reportedly were the source of alpha-beta T cells about two months after transplant. The main origin of T-cell counts and diversity one year after transplant was newly produced T cells.

CDR1 is MDHEN, CDR2 SYDVKM, per germline. The ends lost 5 bases at V and 4 bases at J; junction bases unmatched: 5. The CDR3 sequence is 13 residues long. For TCRbeta, the library was prepared with unique molecular identifiers. TCRdb analysed the PCR reads with MiXCR anew, one entry per CDR3 protein. Among under 750,000 distinct CDR3 sequences listed, about 21% were seen once. Details on this clonotype: Its target is not known.

The TCR was taken from a boy in the first two years of life who had a stem cell transplant for acute myeloid leukemia, so the T cells may come from the graft donor. The chain combines TRBV28 with TRBJ2-7; 7 bases are a match to TRBD2. The specimen was PBMCs, mostly from graft donor cells, collected 360 days after TCRalphabeta/CD19-depleted stem cell transplant. The CDR3 is CASSNSGYYEQYF. In DNA form, the CDR3 reads TGTGCCAGCAGTAATAGCGGGTATTACGAGCAGTACTTC.